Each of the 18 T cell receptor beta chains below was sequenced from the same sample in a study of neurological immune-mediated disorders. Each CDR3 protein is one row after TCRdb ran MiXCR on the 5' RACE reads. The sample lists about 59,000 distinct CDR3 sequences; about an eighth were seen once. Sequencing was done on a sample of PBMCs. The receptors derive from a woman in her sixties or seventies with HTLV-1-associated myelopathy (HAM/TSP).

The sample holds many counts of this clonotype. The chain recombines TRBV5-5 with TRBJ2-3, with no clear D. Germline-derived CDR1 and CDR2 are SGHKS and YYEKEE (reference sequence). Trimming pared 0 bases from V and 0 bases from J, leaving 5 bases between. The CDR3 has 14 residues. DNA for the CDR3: TGTGCCAGCAGCTTGGTCCAAAGCACAGATACGCAGTATTTT. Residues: CASSLVQSTDTQYF.

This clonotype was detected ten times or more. The CDR3 is CASSSTGQGSTGELFF. The CDR3 nucleotides are TGCGCCAGCAGCTCAACCGGACAGGGATCAACCGGGGAGCTGTTTTTT. This chain joins TRBV5-1 and TRBJ2-2, with 8 bases that match TRBD1. Trimming cost V 3 bases and J 5 bases; bases outside gene matches: 9. This CDR3 has 16 residues. Germline-derived CDR1 and CDR2 are SGHRS and YFSETQ.

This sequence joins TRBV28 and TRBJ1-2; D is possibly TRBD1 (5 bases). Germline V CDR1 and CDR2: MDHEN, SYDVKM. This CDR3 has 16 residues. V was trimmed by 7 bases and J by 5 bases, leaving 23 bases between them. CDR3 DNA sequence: TGTGCCAGCAAGCCATCCTCCGGGGCAGCCCTTTATGGCTACACCTTC. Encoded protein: CASKPSSGAALYGYTF.

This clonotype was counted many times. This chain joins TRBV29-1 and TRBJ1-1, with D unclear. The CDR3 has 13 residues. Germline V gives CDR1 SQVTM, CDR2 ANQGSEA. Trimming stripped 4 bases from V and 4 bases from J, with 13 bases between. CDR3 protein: CSVASKGFTEAFF. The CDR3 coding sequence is TGCAGCGTTGCTTCGAAGGGTTTCACTGAAGCTTTCTTT.

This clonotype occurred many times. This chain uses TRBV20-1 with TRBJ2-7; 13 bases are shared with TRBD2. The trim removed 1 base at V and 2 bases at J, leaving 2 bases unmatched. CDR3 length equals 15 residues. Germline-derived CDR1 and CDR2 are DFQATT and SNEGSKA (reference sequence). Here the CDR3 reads CSARGLAGGPYEQYF. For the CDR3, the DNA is TGCAGTGCTAGAGGACTAGCGGGAGGTCCCTACGAGCAGTACTTC.

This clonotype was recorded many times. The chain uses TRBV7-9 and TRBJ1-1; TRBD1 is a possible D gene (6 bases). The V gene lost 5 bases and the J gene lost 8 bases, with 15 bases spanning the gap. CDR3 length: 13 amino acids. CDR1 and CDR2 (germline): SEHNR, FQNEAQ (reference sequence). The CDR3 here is CASSVRDTPEAFF. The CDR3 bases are TGTGCCAGCAGCGTCCGGGACACCCCAGAAGCTTTCTTT.

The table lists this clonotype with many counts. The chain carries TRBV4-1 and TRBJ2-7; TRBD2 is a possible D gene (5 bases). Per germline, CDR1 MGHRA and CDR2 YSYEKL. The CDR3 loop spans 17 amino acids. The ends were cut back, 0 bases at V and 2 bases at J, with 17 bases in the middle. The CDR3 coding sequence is TGCGCCAGCAGCCAAGAATCGGGATACAAAACGACCTACGAGCAGTACTTC. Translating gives CASSQESGYKTTYEQYF.

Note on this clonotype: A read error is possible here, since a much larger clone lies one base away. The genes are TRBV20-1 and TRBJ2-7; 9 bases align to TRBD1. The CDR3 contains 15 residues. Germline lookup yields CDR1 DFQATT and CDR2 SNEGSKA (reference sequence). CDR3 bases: TGCAGTGTTAGAGATTCGGGACAGGGCCTTTACGAGCAGTACTTC. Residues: CSVRDSGQGLYEQYF.

The CDR3 DNA is TGTGCCAGCAGCCGAGGCATAGATACGCAGTATTTT. Protein sequence: CASSRGIDTQYF. This rearrangement joins TRBV6-5 to TRBJ2-3; D is ambiguous. Trimming took 6 bases from V and 5 from J, leaving 9 bases between them. This CDR3 spans 12 amino acids. Germline assignment: CDR1 MNHEY and CDR2 SVGAGI.

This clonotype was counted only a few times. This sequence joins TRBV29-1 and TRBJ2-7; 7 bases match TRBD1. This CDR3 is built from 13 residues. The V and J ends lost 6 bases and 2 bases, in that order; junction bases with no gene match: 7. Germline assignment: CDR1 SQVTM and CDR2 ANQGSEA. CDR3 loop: CSVEGARTYEQYF. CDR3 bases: TGCAGCGTCGAGGGGGCCAGGACCTACGAGCAGTACTTC.

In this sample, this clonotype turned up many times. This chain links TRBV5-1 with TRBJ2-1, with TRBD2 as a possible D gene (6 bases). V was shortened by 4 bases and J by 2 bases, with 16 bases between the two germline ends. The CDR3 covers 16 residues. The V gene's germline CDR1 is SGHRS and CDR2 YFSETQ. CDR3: CASSITTSLPYNEQFF. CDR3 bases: TGCGCCAGCAGCATCACGACTAGTTTACCCTACAATGAGCAGTTCTTC.

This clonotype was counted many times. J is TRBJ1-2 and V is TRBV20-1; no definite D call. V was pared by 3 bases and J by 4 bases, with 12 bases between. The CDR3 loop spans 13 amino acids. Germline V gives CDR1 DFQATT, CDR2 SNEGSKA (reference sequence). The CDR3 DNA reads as TGCAGTGCTAGGGACCAGAGCGTCTATGGCTACACCTTC. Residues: CSARDQSVYGYTF.

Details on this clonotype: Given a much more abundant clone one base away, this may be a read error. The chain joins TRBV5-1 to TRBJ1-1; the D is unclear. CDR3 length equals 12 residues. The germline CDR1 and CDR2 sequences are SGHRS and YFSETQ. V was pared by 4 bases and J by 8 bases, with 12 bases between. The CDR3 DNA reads TGCGCCAGCAGCCCTCTGGGGAAAGAAGCTTTCTTT. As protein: CASSPLGKEAFF. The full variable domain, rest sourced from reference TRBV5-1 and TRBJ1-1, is KAGVTQTPRYLIKTRGQQVTLSCSPISGHRSVSWYQQTPGQGLQFLFEYFSETQRNKGNFPGRFSGRQFSNSRSEMNVSTLELGDSALYLCASSPLGKEAFFGQGTRLTVV.

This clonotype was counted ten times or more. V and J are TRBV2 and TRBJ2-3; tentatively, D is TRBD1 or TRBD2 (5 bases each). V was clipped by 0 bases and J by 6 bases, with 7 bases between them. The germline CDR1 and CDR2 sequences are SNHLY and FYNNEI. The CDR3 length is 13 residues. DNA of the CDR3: TGTGCCAGCAGTGAAGCGGGACGGGATACGCAGTATTTT. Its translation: CASSEAGRDTQYF.

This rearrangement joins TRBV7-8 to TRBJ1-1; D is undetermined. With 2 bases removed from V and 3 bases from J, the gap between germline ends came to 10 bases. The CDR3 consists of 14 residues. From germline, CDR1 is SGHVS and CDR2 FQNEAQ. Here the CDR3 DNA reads TGTGCCAGCAGCTTATACCCAAGGGACACTGAAGCTTTCTTT. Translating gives CASSLYPRDTEAFF. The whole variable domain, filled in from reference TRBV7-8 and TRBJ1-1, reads GAGVSQSPRYKVAKRGQDVALRCDPISGHVSLFWYQQALGQGPEFLTYFQNEAQLDKSGLPSDRFFAERPEGSVSTLKIQRTQQEDSAVYLCASSLYPRDTEAFFGQGTRLTVV.

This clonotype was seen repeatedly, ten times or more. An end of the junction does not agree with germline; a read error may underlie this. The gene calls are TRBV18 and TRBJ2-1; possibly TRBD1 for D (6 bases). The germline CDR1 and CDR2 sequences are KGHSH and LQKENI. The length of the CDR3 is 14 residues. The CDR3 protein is CASSPRQVLNEQFF. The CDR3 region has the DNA TGTGCCAGCTCTCCACGACAGGTTCTCAATGAGCAGTTCTTC. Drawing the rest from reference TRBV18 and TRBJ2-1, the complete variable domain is NAGVMQNPRHLVRRRGQEARLRCSPMKGHSHVYWYRQLPEEGLKFMVYLQKENIIDESGMPKERFSAEFPKEGPSILRIQQVVRGDSAAYFCASSPRQVLNEQFFGPGTRLTVL.

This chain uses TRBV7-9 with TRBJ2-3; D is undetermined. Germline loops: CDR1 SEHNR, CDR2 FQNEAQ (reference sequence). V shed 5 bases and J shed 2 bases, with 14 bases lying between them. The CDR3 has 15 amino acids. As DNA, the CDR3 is TGTGCCAGCAGCCCTCTTCAACCAAACACAGATACGCAGTATTTT. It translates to CASSPLQPNTDTQYF.

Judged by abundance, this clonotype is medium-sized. In DNA, the CDR3 is TGCGCCAGCAGCCAAGAGACCAAAAGTAGCGGGAGTTGGGAGACCCAGTACTTC. Its protein is CASSQETKSSGSWETQYF. The rearrangement links TRBV4-1 to TRBJ2-5, with 9 bases aligning to TRBD2. The CDR3 contains 18 residues. V shed 0 bases, J shed 5 bases, and the junction held 13 bases outside the gene matches. The germline V gene encodes CDR1 MGHRA and CDR2 YSYEKL.